This entry describes one TCR beta chain. Its antigen is still unknown. This sample stems from a study of cytotoxic CD8 clonotypes in ibrutinib-treated CLL. Whole-study context: Sample averages reached 250,000 to 300,000 productive templates and some 94,000 productive rearrangements.

CDR3 size: 16 residues. J was trimmed by 4 bases and V by 4 bases; bases with no gene match: 13. The germline CDR1 and CDR2 sequences are MNHEY and SVGAGI. The repertoire was sequenced with immunoSEQ multiplex PCR; TCRdb's copy has only in-frame clones and lacks some. The sample carries over 45,000 clones, approximately 52% recorded once. Study outcomes and limitations: Baseline levels of clonality went above those of age-matched healthy donors and moved with circulating CD8+ T-cell counts.

This TCR was sampled from a human donor with chronic lymphocytic leukemia. V usage is TRBV6-5 and J usage is TRBJ2-7, with 7 nucleotides matching TRBD1. Here the sequenced sample was PBMCs, taken after 24 months of ibrutinib treatment. CDR3 bases: TGTGCCAGCAGTTCCCCCGACAGGGCAGGCAGGTACGAGCAGTACTTC. It specifies CASSSPDRAGRYEQYF.